This entry lists 25 T cell receptor beta chains sequenced from one sample in a study of beta chain features in type 1 diabetes. Study-wide points: All four CD4+ subsets from Type 1 diabetes patients carried moderately but significantly shorter TCRB CDR3s.

The antigens these receptors bind are not known. What was sequenced were expressed TCRB transcripts, since all of the isolated RNA had been reverse transcribed. Sequencing used immunoSEQ multiplex PCR; TCRdb keeps in-frame clones, though not all of them. The sample lists 250,000 to 350,000 clones, around an eighth occurring once. The sequenced sample was naive CD4+ T cells from blood. All receptors come from a man aged 25-45 years with type 1 diabetes.

V usage is TRBV9 and J usage is TRBJ1-2, with D tentatively TRBD1 (6 bases). CDR3 length: 15 amino acids. Germline CDR1 SGDLS, CDR2 YYNGEE. Deletions cut 0 bases from V and 8 bases from J, with 17 bases between. The CDR3 loop is CASSVDIRGPRGYTF. As DNA, the CDR3 is TGTGCCAGCAGCGTAGATATCAGGGGCCCTAGGGGCTACACCTTC.

The J gene is TRBJ2-1, the V gene TRBV5-1, with 11 bases that match TRBD1. The CDR3 consists of 16 residues. V gave up 3 bases and J gave up 2 bases; unmatched junction bases: 4. The germline V gene encodes CDR1 SGHRS and CDR2 YFSETQ. The CDR3 bases are TGCGCCAGCAGCTGGACAGGGGGCGACACCTACAATGAGCAGTTCTTC. This translates into CASSWTGGDTYNEQFF.

CDR3 region: CASSSGLAGLYNEQFF. For the CDR3, the DNA is TGCGCCAGCAGCTCGGGACTAGCGGGACTATACAATGAGCAGTTCTTC. This rearrangement joins TRBV5-1 to TRBJ2-1; 13 nucleotides agree with TRBD2. Germline CDR1 is SGHRS and CDR2 is YFSETQ. J lost 4 bases, V lost 3 bases, and 4 bases had no gene match. The CDR3 is 16 residues long.

This clone was counted only a few times. The rearrangement links TRBV6-5 to TRBJ1-5; D not resolved. CDR3 length equals 14 residues. V was pared by 5 bases and J by 2 bases, with 10 bases between. Germline loops: CDR1 MNHEY, CDR2 SVGAGI. CDR3 residues: CASSPRDGNQPQHF. The CDR3 DNA reads as TGTGCCAGCAGTCCCCGGGATGGCAATCAGCCCCAGCATTTT.

This chain links TRBV5-1 with TRBJ2-6; D is possibly TRBD1 (5 bases). The germline V gene encodes CDR1 SGHRS and CDR2 YFSETQ. V was trimmed by 3 bases and J by 4 bases, leaving 11 bases between them. The CDR3 covers 15 residues. In nucleotides, the CDR3 is TGCGCCAGCAGCTCGGAAGGGGCGGGGGCCAACGTCCTGACTTTC. The encoded protein is CASSSEGAGANVLTF.

This clone has a handful of counts. This sample includes further DNA sequences coding for the same CDR3. The J gene is TRBJ1-1, the V gene TRBV7-2, with D tentatively TRBD1 (5 bases). CDR3 length: 13 amino acids. Germline values: CDR1 SGHTA, CDR2 FQGNSA. Trimming cost V 2 bases and J 1 base, with 5 bases left between them. The CDR3 spells CASSLQGNTEAFF. The CDR3 region has the DNA TGTGCCAGCAGCTTACAGGGGAACACTGAAGCTTTCTTT.

This clone was picked up a small number of times. The V and J genes are TRBV5-1 and TRBJ1-2; 8 nucleotides agree with TRBD1. The germline CDR1 and CDR2 sequences are SGHRS and YFSETQ. The CDR3 loop spans 14 amino acids. V lost 5 bases, J lost 5 bases, and 8 bases stayed unmatched. In nucleotides, the CDR3 is TGCGCCAGCAGTTCCTCAGGGGGCAAATATGGCTACACCTTC. Protein sequence: CASSSSGGKYGYTF.

The chain is built from TRBV9 and TRBJ2-2; D may be TRBD1 (5 bases). CDR3 length: 15 amino acids. From germline, CDR1 is SGDLS and CDR2 YYNGEE. V lost 2 bases and J 0 bases, leaving 8 bases between the germline ends. CDR3 amino acids: CASSVSTANTGELFF. CDR3 DNA sequence: TGTGCCAGCAGCGTGTCGACAGCGAACACCGGGGAGCTGTTTTTT.

This clone was counted only a few times. The J gene is TRBJ2-5, the V gene TRBV28, with 9 bases matching TRBD1. Per the germline V gene, CDR1 is MDHEN and CDR2 is SYDVKM. V lost 11 bases, J lost 5 bases, and 9 bases stayed unmatched. This CDR3 is built from 13 residues. The CDR3 DNA reads as TGTGCCGGAGGACAGGGGCGTGGTGAGACCCAGTACTTC. It is translated as CAGGQGRGETQYF.

The chain is built from TRBV19 and TRBJ1-1; D not resolved. V dropped 1 base and J dropped 1 base, with 7 bases sitting between them. The CDR3 loop spans 14 amino acids. Germline V gene data show CDR1 as LNHDA and CDR2 as SQIVND (reference sequence). The CDR3 protein is CASSIGGWNTEAFF. The DNA of the CDR3 is TGTGCCAGTAGTATAGGAGGTTGGAACACTGAAGCTTTCTTT.

In this sample, this clone turned up a few times. Other DNA sequences in the sample encode the same CDR3. The genes are TRBV7-9 and TRBJ2-3; no reliable D call. The CDR3 sequence is 14 residues long. Trimming left V 3 bases short and J 0 bases short, with 7 bases between. Germline V gene data show CDR1 as SEHNR and CDR2 as FQNEAQ (reference sequence). The CDR3 protein is CASSLRGSTDTQYF. In DNA form, the CDR3 reads TGTGCCAGCAGCTTGCGAGGAAGCACAGATACGCAGTATTTT. Supplemented by reference TRBV7-9 and TRBJ2-3, the full variable domain reads DTGVSQNPRHKITKRGQNVTFRCDPISEHNRLYWYRQTLGQGPEFLTYFQNEAQLEKSRLLSDRFSAERPKGSFSTLEIQRTEQGDSAMYLCASSLRGSTDTQYFGPGTRLTVL.

This clone came up a few times. The genes are TRBV28 and TRBJ2-1; TRBD1 matches 9 bases. The CDR3 runs to 17 residues. Trimming removed 4 bases from V and 9 bases from J; junction bases left unmatched: 16. Germline V gives CDR1 MDHEN, CDR2 SYDVKM. The CDR3 is CASSSGSRDREWGEQFF. In nucleotides, the CDR3 is TGTGCCAGCAGTTCGGGGTCCCGGGACAGGGAGTGGGGTGAGCAGTTCTTC.

This clone came up a few times. The gene calls are TRBV7-3 and TRBJ2-5; D might be TRBD1 (6 bases). CDR1 is SGHTA and CDR2 is FQGTGA in the germline V gene. The CDR3 has 14 residues. The germline V and J ends were trimmed by 2 bases and 5 bases, with 12 bases remaining between them. CDR3: CASSLQGMEETQYF. In DNA, the CDR3 is TGTGCCAGCAGCTTACAGGGGATGGAGGAGACCCAGTACTTC.

The V call is TRBV6-6, the J call TRBJ2-3; D not resolved. This CDR3 region has 11 residues. Germline V gene lookup returns CDR1 MNHNY and CDR2 SVGAGI (reference sequence). V lost 7 bases to trimming and J lost 3 bases, with 5 bases between them. CDR3 sequence reads: CASKRTDTQYF. CDR3 nucleotide sequence: TGTGCCAGCAAGAGGACAGATACGCAGTATTTT.

This chain joins TRBV18 and TRBJ2-2, with 8 nucleotides matching TRBD2. CDR1 KGHSH and CDR2 LQKENI come from the germline V gene. There are 16 residues in the CDR3. The V segment lost 3 bases and the J segment 8 bases; nucleotides outside the gene matches: 11. CDR3 DNA: TGTGCCAGCTCACCGTTGAGCGGGAGTTCGGCTGGGGAGCTGTTTTTT. Amino acid sequence: CASSPLSGSSAGELFF.

The chain employs TRBV6-5 and TRBJ2-1; 15 bases fit TRBD2. Looked up from germline, CDR1 is MNHEY and CDR2 is SVGAGI. Unmatched junction bases numbered 4, after V lost 6 bases and J lost 7 bases. This CDR3 spans 15 amino acids. The CDR3 region is CASRGLAGGRNEQFF. The CDR3 region has the DNA TGTGCCAGCAGGGGACTAGCGGGAGGCCGAAATGAGCAGTTCTTC.

The chain is built from TRBV7-3 and TRBJ2-7; no clear D. The CDR3 totals 13 residues. The V gene lost 4 bases and the J gene lost 1 base, with 8 bases spanning the gap. Germline assignment: CDR1 SGHTA and CDR2 FQGTGA. The CDR3 reads CASSSGHSYEQYF. CDR3 DNA: TGTGCCAGCAGCTCTGGGCATTCCTACGAGCAGTACTTC. The whole variable domain, remainder taken from reference TRBV7-3 and TRBJ2-7, is GAGVSQTPSNKVTEKGKYVELRCDPISGHTALYWYRQSLGQGPEFLIYFQGTGAADDSGLPNDRFFAVRPEGSVSTLKIQRTERGDSAVYLCASSSGHSYEQYFGPGTRLTVT.

This clone was found a few times. The chain links TRBV29-1 to TRBJ2-5; 8 bases fit TRBD2. CDR3 size: 13 residues. Germline V gene sequence: CDR1 SQVTM, CDR2 ANQGSEA. The trim removed 7 bases at V and 4 bases at J, leaving 8 bases unmatched. In nucleotides, the CDR3 is TGCAGCGCCGGGGGGGGGTCGGTAGAGACCCAGTACTTC. It encodes CSAGGGSVETQYF.

The chain couples TRBV7-9 to TRBJ2-5; D call uncertain. V was trimmed by 5 bases and J by 3 bases, leaving 10 bases between them. The CDR3 is 13 amino acids. Per germline, CDR1 SEHNR and CDR2 FQNEAQ (reference sequence). In DNA, the CDR3 is TGTGCCAGCAGCCATGACTTAAAAGAGACCCAGTACTTC. As protein: CASSHDLKETQYF.

The chain combines TRBV5-6 with TRBJ2-3; TRBD2 aligns across 9 bases. Germline CDR1 is SGHDT and CDR2 is YYEEEE. The CDR3 contains 16 residues. V gave up 0 bases and J gave up 7 bases; unmatched junction bases: 9. CDR3: CASSLVGPSGAYTQYF. CDR3 bases: TGTGCCAGCAGCTTGGTGGGGCCTAGCGGGGCGTATACGCAGTATTTT. Full variable domain (missing parts from reference TRBV5-6 and TRBJ2-3): DAGVTQSPTHLIKTRGQQVTLRCSPKSGHDTVSWYQQALGQGPQFIFQYYEEEERQRGNFPDRFSGHQFPNYSSELNVNALLLGDSALYLCASSLVGPSGAYTQYFGPGTRLTVL.

In its sample, this clone was seen a few times. This chain joins TRBV28 and TRBJ2-7; D gene unclear. Germline V gene data show CDR1 as MDHEN and CDR2 as SYDVKM. The CDR3 spans 11 residues. V gave up 2 bases and J gave up 6 bases, with 5 bases separating them. The CDR3 DNA is TGTGCCAGCAGTTTAACATTCGAGCAGTACTTC. Amino acids: CASSLTFEQYF.

This clone was counted only a few times. The chain couples TRBV4-2 to TRBJ2-7, with 8 bases fitting TRBD2. Germline CDR1 is LGHNA and CDR2 is YNFKEQ. The CDR3 is 15 residues long. Trimming took 3 bases from V and 4 from J; bases not matched to a gene: 8. The CDR3, as DNA: TGTGCCAGCAGCCAGGCCCCGCGGGAGGCGTACGAGCAGTACTTC. Amino acid sequence: CASSQAPREAYEQYF.

Only a few counts were recorded for this clone. This sequence joins TRBV7-2 and TRBJ2-7; TRBD2 might be the D (6 bases). The V end lost 4 bases, the J end lost 2 bases, and 12 bases lay between the germline ends. Looked up from germline, CDR1 is SGHTA and CDR2 is FQGNSA. CDR3 length equals 14 residues. DNA of the CDR3: TGTGCCAGCAGCTCCATTGGCGGGACCTACGAGCAGTACTTC. Encoded protein: CASSSIGGTYEQYF.

The chain is built from TRBV9 and TRBJ1-1; the match to TRBD1 covers 10 bases. Trimming cost V 3 bases and J 1 base; bases outside gene matches: 3. This CDR3 has 15 residues. Germline values: CDR1 SGDLS, CDR2 YYNGEE. The CDR3 reads CASSARDRGNTEAFF. DNA of the CDR3: TGTGCCAGCAGCGCCCGGGACAGGGGGAACACTGAAGCTTTCTTT.

This clone turned up a few times. The chain couples TRBV4-2 to TRBJ2-4; 8 nucleotides agree with TRBD1. Unmatched junction bases numbered 7, after V lost 0 bases and J lost 6 bases. Germline V gene lookup returns CDR1 LGHNA and CDR2 YNFKEQ. CDR3 size: 16 residues. CDR3 DNA: TGTGCCAGCAGCCAAGATCGGGGCCAGGGGGCAAACATTCAGTACTTC. It specifies CASSQDRGQGANIQYF.